Sequencing of this T cell receptor (beta chain) was carried out in a study of T cells in Graves' hyperthyroidism and ophthalmopathy. Study as a whole: Peripheral blood was obtained at initial diagnosis, preceding any treatment. Study conclusions and caveats: Researchers found most expanded thyroid clonotypes above 0.001 in blood as well.

Trimming cost V 3 bases and J 7 bases, with 10 bases left between them. This CDR3 has 14 residues. The germline V gene encodes CDR1 LNHDA and CDR2 SQIVND (reference sequence). Amplified TCR beta CDR3 regions derived from RNA transcripts. HTBI primers were the set used in a first-round RT-PCR of the TCR CDR3. TCRdb ran MiXCR on the multiplex PCR reads and lists one entry per CDR3 protein. The sample contains about 50,000 distinct CDR3 sequences, roughly 49% of which appear only once. Remarks on this clonotype: Its antigen is unknown.

V is TRBV19 and J is TRBJ1-6; D not certain. Source material: blood. The TCR comes from a woman under 40 with Graves' ophthalmopathy. CDR3: CASSIGNENSPLHF. In DNA form, the CDR3 reads TGTGCCAGTAGTATCGGAAACGAGAATTCACCCCTCCACTTT.